The sample holds many counts of the clone carrying this T cell receptor beta chain. Its antigen is unknown. These data originate in a study of T cells after yellow fever vaccination. General study results and limits: The secondary T-cell response peaked on day 5, not day 15, but was weaker. Repertoires sorted by FACS could include abundant clonotypes that are contaminants from the bulk population. The CD4 compartment and the CD8 compartment contained a small share of clonotypes in common.

They built TCR cDNA with 5'RACE template switching, a step that put in a universal primer site and UMIs. TCRdb itself ran the 5' RACE reads through MiXCR, one entry per CDR3 protein. The table records some 300,000 distinct CDR3 sequences, approximately 11% of them present only once. J lost 4 bases, V lost 5 bases, and 2 bases had no gene match. The CDR3 runs 14 residues. From germline, CDR1 is LGHDT and CDR2 YNNKEL (reference sequence). The clonotype comes from a man younger than 35 who received the YFV17D yellow fever vaccine. Sequenced here: CD4+ T cells sorted from PBMCs, sampled 45 days after the yellow fever booster vaccination. The gene calls are TRBV3-1 and TRBJ2-7, with TRBD2 matching over 13 bases. CDR3 in amino acids: CASSWTSGGYEQYF. The CDR3 nucleotides are TGTGCCAGCAGCTGGACTAGCGGGGGTTACGAGCAGTACTTC.